The 24 T cell receptor beta chains given below trace back to one sample, sequenced in a study of CXCR3-negative and CXCR3-positive naive CD8 T cells. Findings and limits, study-wide: TRB CDR3s of CXCR3-positive naive cells were more hydrophobic than those of CXCR3-negative naive cells.

These TCRs are of unknown antigen specificity. In preparing the TRB cDNA libraries, 5' RACE with UMI labels was used. TCRdb re-called the 5' RACE reads; every CDR3 protein appears as one record, without DNA. The data include roughly 100,000 distinct CDR3 sequences; the top ten clones carry roughly 0.38%. Input material: naive CXCR3+ CD8+ T cells from blood. Stated subset: CD45RO-CCR7+CD27+CD95- naive CD8+ T cells expressing CXCR3 (TNR3+). The receptors come from a human donor in good health. Some clones in this sample may be carry-over from other donors' samples.

The genes are TRBV9 and TRBJ2-1. Germline CDR1 and CDR2: SGDLS and YYNGEE. This CDR3 has 15 residues. The CDR3 loop is CASSVTINPHNEQFF.

The rearrangement joins TRBV2 to TRBJ2-7; the D call of TRBD1 rests on TCRdb alone, since no DNA is present to check it. The CDR3 loop spans 14 amino acids. Germline V gives CDR1 SNHLY, CDR2 FYNNEI. The chain's CDR3 is CATAQSAGSYEQYF.

The genes are TRBV28 and TRBJ2-2. CDR1 and CDR2 from the germline V gene are MDHEN and SYDVKM. CDR3 length: 13 amino acids. CDR3 sequence: CASSSRQAVELFF.

The J gene is TRBJ2-5, the V gene TRBV12-3 or TRBV12-4. This CDR3 spans 16 amino acids. CDR3 region: CASSFALGRPQETQYF.

This chain uses TRBV29-1 with TRBJ2-1; no DNA is available, so the TRBD1 call from TCRdb remains unchecked. Germline values: CDR1 SQVTM, CDR2 ANQGSEA. The CDR3 contains 15 residues. CDR3 region: CSVVRRTTGMNEQFF.

The chain combines TRBV27 with TRBJ2-1; the TCRdb D gene call, TRBD1, has no DNA to confirm it. The germline V gene has CDR1 MNHEY and CDR2 SMNVEV (reference sequence). The CDR3 length is 15 residues. CDR3 amino acids: CASSLAGGPYNEQFF.

This chain links TRBV5-6 with TRBJ2-2; TCRdb's D call of TRBD1 is untestable without DNA. Germline V gene sequence: CDR1 SGHDT, CDR2 YYEEEE. CDR3 size: 17 residues. The CDR3 spells CASSLANRGASTGELFF.

The genes are TRBV7-9 and TRBJ1-2; without DNA, the TCRdb call of TRBD1 cannot be checked. CDR3 length equals 16 residues. Per germline, CDR1 SEHNR and CDR2 FQNEAQ (reference sequence). CDR3 residues: CASSLRLDSLNYGYTF.

This chain links TRBV6-2 or TRBV6-3 with TRBJ1-1. Germline CDR1 and CDR2: MNHEY and SVGEGT. There are 13 residues in the CDR3. The CDR3 loop reads CASRDNRNTEAFF.

The rearrangement uses TRBV7-2 and TRBJ2-7. CDR1 is SGHTA and CDR2 is FQGNSA in the germline V gene. The CDR3 sequence is 15 residues long. This chain's CDR3 is CASSLDWTLPYEQYF. The full variable domain, rest sourced from reference TRBV7-2 and TRBJ2-7, is GAGVSQSPSNKVTEKGKDVELRCDPISGHTALYWYRQSLGQGLEFLIYFQGNSAPDKSGLPSDRFSAERTGGSVSTLTIQRTQQEDSAVYLCASSLDWTLPYEQYFGPGTRLTVT.

The chain joins TRBV10-1 to TRBJ2-5; the D call of TRBD1 rests on TCRdb alone, since no DNA is present to check it. CDR1 WNHNN and CDR2 SYGVQD come from the germline V gene (reference sequence). CDR3 size: 15 residues. The CDR3 here is CASSEYGTRQETQYF.

The J gene is TRBJ1-2, the V gene TRBV14; there is no DNA to check the TCRdb D call of TRBD1. The germline V gene has CDR1 SGHDN and CDR2 FVKESK. The CDR3 runs to 15 residues. CDR3 loop: CASSQWTGSDYGYTF.

This chain uses TRBV5-6 with TRBJ1-2. The CDR3 length is 13 residues. Germline CDR1 is SGHDT and CDR2 is YYEEEE. This CDR3 is CASSFVENYGYTF.

The V call is TRBV7-2, the J call TRBJ2-7; the TRBD1 assignment by TCRdb is unverifiable without DNA. The V gene's germline CDR1 is SGHTA and CDR2 FQGNSA. The CDR3 totals 13 residues. CDR3: CASSLLDSYEQYF.

The rearrangement joins TRBV29-1 to TRBJ2-7. The CDR3 consists of 12 residues. From germline, CDR1 is SQVTM and CDR2 ANQGSEA. The CDR3 loop reads CSAETYSYEQYF.

The chain is built from TRBV4-1 and TRBJ1-2. CDR1 is MGHRA and CDR2 is YSYEKL in the germline V gene. There are 14 residues in the CDR3. The CDR3 region is CASSQIGLGYGYTF.

The V gene is TRBV4-1, the J gene TRBJ1-4; with no DNA, the TCRdb D assignment of TRBD1 cannot be verified. The CDR3 has 15 residues. Germline CDR1 reads MGHRA; CDR2 reads YSYEKL. CDR3 sequence: CASSEGDVLNEKLFF.

The gene calls are TRBV5-6 and TRBJ2-7; TCRdb indicates TRBD1, and absent DNA this call remains unverified. This CDR3 is built from 11 residues. From germline, CDR1 is SGHDT and CDR2 YYEEEE. The CDR3 sequence is CASSDRYEQYF.

The rearrangement uses TRBV7-9 and TRBJ2-7; the D call from TCRdb, TRBD2, cannot be confirmed without DNA. The length of the CDR3 is 15 residues. Germline loops: CDR1 SEHNR, CDR2 FQNEAQ (reference sequence). CDR3 region: CASSPRDSDSYEQYF.

The chain couples TRBV20-1 to TRBJ2-3. The germline CDR1 and CDR2 sequences are DFQATT and SNEGSKA (reference sequence). This CDR3 region has 13 residues. CDR3 sequence reads: CSARDQPPDTQYF.

V usage is TRBV27 and J usage is TRBJ2-7. The CDR3 is made up of 14 amino acids. The germline gives CDR1 MNHEY, CDR2 SMNVEV (reference sequence). The CDR3 loop is CASSFIGSAYEQYF.

The J gene is TRBJ2-1, the V gene TRBV5-6. The length of the CDR3 is 15 residues. Germline CDR1 SGHDT, CDR2 YYEEEE. The CDR3 here is CASSFTEDEYNEQFF.

The chain employs TRBV10-3 and TRBJ1-1; without DNA, the TCRdb call of TRBD1 cannot be checked. Germline CDR1 is ENHRY and CDR2 is SYGVKD. CDR3 length equals 12 residues. The CDR3 protein is CAISSTRDEAFF.

V gene TRBV7-8 combines with J gene TRBJ1-2. The CDR3 spans 12 residues. CDR1 and CDR2 (germline): SGHVS, FQNEAQ. CDR3 loop: CASSWDNYGYTF.